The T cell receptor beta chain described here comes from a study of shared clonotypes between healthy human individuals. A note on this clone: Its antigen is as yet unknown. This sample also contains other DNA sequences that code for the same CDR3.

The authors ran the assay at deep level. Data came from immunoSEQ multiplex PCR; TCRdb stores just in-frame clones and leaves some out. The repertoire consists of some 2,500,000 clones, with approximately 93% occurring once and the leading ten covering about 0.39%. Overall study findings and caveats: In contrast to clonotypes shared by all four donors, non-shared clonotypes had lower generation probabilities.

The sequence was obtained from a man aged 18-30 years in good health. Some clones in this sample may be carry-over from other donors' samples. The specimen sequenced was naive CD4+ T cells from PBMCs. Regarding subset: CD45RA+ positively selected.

CDR3 sequence (DNA): TGTGCCAGCAGTTTCGGGGGCGGCTATGGCTACACCTTC. Its translation: CASSFGGGYGYTF. The chain employs TRBV28 and TRBJ1-2; TRBD1 is a possible D gene (6 bases). V lost 3 bases and J lost 4, with 9 bases in between. Germline-derived CDR1 and CDR2 are MDHEN and SYDVKM. The CDR3 has 13 residues.